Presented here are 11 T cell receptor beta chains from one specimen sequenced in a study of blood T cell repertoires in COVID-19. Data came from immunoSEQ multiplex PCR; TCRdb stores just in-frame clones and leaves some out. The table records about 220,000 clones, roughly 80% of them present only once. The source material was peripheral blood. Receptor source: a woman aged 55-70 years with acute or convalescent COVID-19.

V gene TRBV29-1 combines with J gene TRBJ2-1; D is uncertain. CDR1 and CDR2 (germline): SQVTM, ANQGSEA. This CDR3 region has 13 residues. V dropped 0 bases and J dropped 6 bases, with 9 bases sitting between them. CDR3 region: CSVEDPSPNEQFF. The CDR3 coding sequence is TGCAGCGTTGAAGATCCCTCCCCCAATGAGCAGTTCTTC.

The CDR3 bases are TGTGCCAGCACGGCAGGGGGCCTCGGGGAGCTGTTTTTT. Amino acid sequence: CASTAGGLGELFF. The chain has TRBV12-3 or TRBV12-4 and TRBJ2-2; 8 nucleotides agree with TRBD1. V gave up 7 bases and J gave up 7 bases; unmatched junction bases: 5. This CDR3 has 13 amino acids.

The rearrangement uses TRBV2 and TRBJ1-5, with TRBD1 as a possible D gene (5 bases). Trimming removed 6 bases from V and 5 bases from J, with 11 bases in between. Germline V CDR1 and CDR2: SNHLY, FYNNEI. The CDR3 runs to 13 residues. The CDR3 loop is CASRSRADQPQHF. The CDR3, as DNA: TGTGCCAGCAGATCCAGGGCGGATCAGCCCCAGCATTTT.

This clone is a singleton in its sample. CDR3 coding DNA: TGTGCCAGCAGCTTTGGACAGCCATCCTCCTACGAGCAGTACTTC. Translation: CASSFGQPSSYEQYF. The chain employs TRBV7-2 and TRBJ2-7; D may be TRBD1 (6 bases). This CDR3 has 15 amino acids. The germline V gene encodes CDR1 SGHTA and CDR2 FQGNSA. The germline V and J ends were trimmed by 3 bases and 0 bases, with 12 bases remaining between them.

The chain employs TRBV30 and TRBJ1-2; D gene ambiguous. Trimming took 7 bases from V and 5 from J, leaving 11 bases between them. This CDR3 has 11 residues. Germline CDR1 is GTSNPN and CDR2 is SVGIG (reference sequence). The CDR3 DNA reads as TGTGCCTTAAGTCGTCAGTATGGCTACACCTTC. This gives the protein CALSRQYGYTF.

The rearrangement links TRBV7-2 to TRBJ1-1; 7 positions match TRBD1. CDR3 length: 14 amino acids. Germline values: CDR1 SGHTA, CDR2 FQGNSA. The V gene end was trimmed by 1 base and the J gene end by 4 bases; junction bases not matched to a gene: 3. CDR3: CASSLDNRGTEAFF. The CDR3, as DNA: TGTGCCAGCAGCTTAGATAACAGGGGCACTGAAGCTTTCTTT.

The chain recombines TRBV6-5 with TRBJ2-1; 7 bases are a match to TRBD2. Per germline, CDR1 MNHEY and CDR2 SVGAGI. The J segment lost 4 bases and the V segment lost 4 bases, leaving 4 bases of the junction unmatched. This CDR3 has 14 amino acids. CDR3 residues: CASSSRGDYNEQFF. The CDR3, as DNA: TGTGCCAGCAGTTCCCGGGGGGATTACAATGAGCAGTTCTTC.

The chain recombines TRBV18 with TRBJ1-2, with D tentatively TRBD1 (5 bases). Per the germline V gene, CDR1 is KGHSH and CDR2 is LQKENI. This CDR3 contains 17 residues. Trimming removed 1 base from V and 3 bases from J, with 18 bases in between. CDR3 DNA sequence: TGTGCCAGCTCACCACAACAGGCGTCCGGGGGATACTATGGCTACACCTTC. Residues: CASSPQQASGGYYGYTF.

CDR3 amino acids: CASSPQWGDYGYTF. The CDR3 DNA reads TGTGCCAGCAGCCCCCAGTGGGGGGACTATGGCTACACCTTC. This chain joins TRBV11-2 and TRBJ1-2; tentatively, D is TRBD1 (5 bases). Germline assignment: CDR1 SGHAT and CDR2 FQNNGV. The CDR3 totals 14 residues. V was cut by 5 bases and J by 3 bases, with 13 bases left in between.

CDR3 DNA: TGTGCCAGCAGCCAAGAGATGATCGGGATAGGTGGCTACACCTTC. Its translation: CASSQEMIGIGGYTF. This chain uses TRBV4-2 with TRBJ1-2, with D unresolved. V was shortened by 0 bases and J by 7 bases, with 15 bases between the two germline ends. The length of the CDR3 is 15 residues. CDR1 is LGHNA, CDR2 YNFKEQ, per germline.

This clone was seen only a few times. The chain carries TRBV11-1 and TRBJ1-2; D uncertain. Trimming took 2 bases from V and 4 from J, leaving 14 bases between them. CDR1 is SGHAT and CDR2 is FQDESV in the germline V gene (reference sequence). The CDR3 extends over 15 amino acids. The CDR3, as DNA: TGTGCCAGCAGCTTAACCGGGAGCCGATCCTATGGCTACACCTTC. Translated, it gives CASSLTGSRSYGYTF.